This record looks at one T cell receptor (beta chain) sequence and its context. Its antigen is currently unknown. The CDR3 consists of 15 residues. V dropped 2 bases and J dropped 5 bases, with 13 bases sitting between them. Germline loops: CDR1 SGHRS, CDR2 YFSETQ. TCRdb fed the 5' RACE reads into MiXCR, producing one record per CDR3 protein. The table includes fewer than 300,000 distinct CDR3 sequences, approximately 18% detected once. This sample was included in a study of T-cell memory formation after mild COVID-19. General study results and limits: Mainly CM and EM harbored the contracting CD4+ clones; mainly EMRA harbored the CD8+ ones.

The TCR sequence derives from a man aged 18 to 29 who had mild COVID-19 (a few samples of this study predate the infection). Cell type and time point are not known. Material: PBMCs or a T cell subset sorted from them (not recorded which). The chain couples TRBV5-1 to TRBJ1-4; D is perhaps TRBD1 (5 bases). CDR3 DNA: TGCGCCAGCAGCTTATTGTCAAGGGGCAATGAAAAACTGTTTTTT. Protein product: CASSLLSRGNEKLFF. Together with reference TRBV5-1 and TRBJ1-4, the CDR3 gives the full variable domain: KAGVTQTPRYLIKTRGQQVTLSCSPISGHRSVSWYQQTPGQGLQFLFEYFSETQRNKGNFPGRFSGRQFSNSRSEMNVSTLELGDSALYLCASSLLSRGNEKLFFGSGTQLSVL.